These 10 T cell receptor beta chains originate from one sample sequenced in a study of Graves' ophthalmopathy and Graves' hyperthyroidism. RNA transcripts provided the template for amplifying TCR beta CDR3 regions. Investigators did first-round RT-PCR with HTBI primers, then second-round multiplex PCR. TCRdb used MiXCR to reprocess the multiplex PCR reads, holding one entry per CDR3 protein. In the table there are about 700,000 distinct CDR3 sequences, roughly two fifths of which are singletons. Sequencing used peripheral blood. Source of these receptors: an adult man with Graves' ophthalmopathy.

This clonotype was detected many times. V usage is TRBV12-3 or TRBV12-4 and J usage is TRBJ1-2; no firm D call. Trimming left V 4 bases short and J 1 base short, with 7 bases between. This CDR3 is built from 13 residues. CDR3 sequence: CASSSELNYGYTF. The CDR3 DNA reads TGTGCCAGCAGTTCGGAGCTTAACTATGGCTACACCTTC.

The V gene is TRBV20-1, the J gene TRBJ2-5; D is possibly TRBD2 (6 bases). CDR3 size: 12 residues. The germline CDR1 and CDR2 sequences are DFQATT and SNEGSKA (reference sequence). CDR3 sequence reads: CRAFAGKETQYF. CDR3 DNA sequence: TGCAGGGCCTTTGCGGGGAAAGAGACCCAGTACTTC.

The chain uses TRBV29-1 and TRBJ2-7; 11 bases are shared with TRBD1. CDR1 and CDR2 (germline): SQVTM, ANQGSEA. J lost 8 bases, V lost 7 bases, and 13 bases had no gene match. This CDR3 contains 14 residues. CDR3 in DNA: TGCAGCGGCCCCGGGACAGGGGGAGAGTTGAAGCAGTACTTC. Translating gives CSGPGTGGELKQYF.

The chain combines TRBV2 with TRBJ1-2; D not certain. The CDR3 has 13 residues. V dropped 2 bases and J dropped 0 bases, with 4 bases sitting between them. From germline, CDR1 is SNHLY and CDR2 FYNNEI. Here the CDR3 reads CASSEWPNYGYTF. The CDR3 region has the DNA TGTGCCAGCAGTGAATGGCCTAACTATGGCTACACCTTC. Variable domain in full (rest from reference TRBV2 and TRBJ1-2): EPEVTQTPSHQVTQMGQEVILRCVPISNHLYFYWYRQILGQKVEFLVSFYNNEISEKSEIFDDQFSVERPDGSNFTLKIRSTKLEDSAMYFCASSEWPNYGYTFGSGTRLTVV.

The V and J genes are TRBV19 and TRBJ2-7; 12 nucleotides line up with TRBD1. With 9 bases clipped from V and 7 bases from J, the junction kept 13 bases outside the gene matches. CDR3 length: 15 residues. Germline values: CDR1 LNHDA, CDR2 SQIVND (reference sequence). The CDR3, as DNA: TGTGCCAGCAGATCGCCGGGACAGGGGGCGTGGGAGCAGTACTTC. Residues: CASRSPGQGAWEQYF.

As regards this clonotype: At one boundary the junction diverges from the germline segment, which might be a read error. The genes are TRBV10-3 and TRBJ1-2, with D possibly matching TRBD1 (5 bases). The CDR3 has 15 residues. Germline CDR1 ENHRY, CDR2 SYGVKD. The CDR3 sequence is CASSYSGGRPNGYTF. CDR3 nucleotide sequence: TGTGCCAGCAGTTACTCGGGGGGGAGGCCGAATGGCTACACCTTC.

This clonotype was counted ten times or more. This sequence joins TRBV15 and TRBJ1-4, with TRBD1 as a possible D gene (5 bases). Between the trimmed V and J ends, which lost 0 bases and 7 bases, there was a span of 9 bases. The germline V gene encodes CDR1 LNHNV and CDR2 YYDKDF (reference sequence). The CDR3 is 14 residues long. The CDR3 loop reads CATSRDRGFEKLFF. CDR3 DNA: TGTGCCACCAGCAGAGATCGGGGGTTTGAAAAACTGTTTTTT.

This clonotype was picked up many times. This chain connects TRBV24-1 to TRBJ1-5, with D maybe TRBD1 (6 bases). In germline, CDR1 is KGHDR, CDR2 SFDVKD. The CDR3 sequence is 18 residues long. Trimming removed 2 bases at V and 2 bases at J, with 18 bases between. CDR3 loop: CATSDSRSWTEGNQPQHF. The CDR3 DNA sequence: TGTGCCACCAGTGATTCAAGATCCTGGACAGAGGGCAATCAGCCCCAGCATTTT.

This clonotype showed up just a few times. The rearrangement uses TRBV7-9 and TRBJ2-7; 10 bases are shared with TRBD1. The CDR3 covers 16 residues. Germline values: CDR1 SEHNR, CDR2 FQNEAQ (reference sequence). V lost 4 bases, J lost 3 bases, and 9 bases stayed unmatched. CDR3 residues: CASSWGTGVIFYEQYF. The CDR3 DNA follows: TGTGCCAGCAGCTGGGGGACAGGGGTGATTTTCTACGAGCAGTACTTC.

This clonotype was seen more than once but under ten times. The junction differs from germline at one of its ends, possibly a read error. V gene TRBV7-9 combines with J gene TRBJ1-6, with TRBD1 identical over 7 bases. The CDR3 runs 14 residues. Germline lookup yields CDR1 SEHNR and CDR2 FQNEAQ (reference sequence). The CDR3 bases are TGCGCCAGCAGCCAAGATACAGGGGACTCACCCCTCCACTTT. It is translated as CASSQDTGDSPLHF.